These 18 T cell receptor beta chains were sequenced from one sample in a study of T-cell reconstitution after alpha-beta-depleted transplantation in children. Unique molecular identifiers were built into the TCRbeta library. TCRdb processed the PCR reads anew with MiXCR; each CDR3 protein has one entry. The table lists 200,000 to 300,000 distinct CDR3 sequences, 6.5% to 10% of them singletons, with about 6.4% in the top ten. Here the sequenced sample was PBMCs, mostly from graft donor cells, taken 180 days after TCRalphabeta/CD19-depleted stem cell transplant. All receptors derive from a male patient between 5 and 17 years old who had a stem cell transplant for acute lymphoblastic leukemia, so the T cells may come from the graft donor.

This clonotype has a count of ten or more. The genes are TRBV20-1 and TRBJ1-2; a possible D gene is TRBD1 (5 bases). CDR3 size: 11 residues. V was trimmed by 6 bases and J by 3 bases, leaving 8 bases between them. Germline CDR1 and CDR2: DFQATT and SNEGSKA (reference sequence). The CDR3 loop is CSAPGDYGYTF. In DNA, the CDR3 is TGCAGTGCCCCGGGGGACTATGGCTACACCTTC.

This clonotype was found many times. The V and J genes are TRBV20-1 and TRBJ1-6, with D possibly being TRBD1 (6 bases). Germline V gene lookup returns CDR1 DFQATT and CDR2 SNEGSKA (reference sequence). V lost 3 bases to trimming and J lost 5 bases, with 17 bases between them. The CDR3 totals 16 residues. The CDR3 protein is CSASSRGRGDNSPLHF. The CDR3 nucleotides read TGCAGTGCTAGCTCCAGGGGAAGGGGGGATAATTCACCCCTCCACTTT.

This clonotype was recorded at least ten times. V and J are TRBV4-3 and TRBJ1-1; a possible D gene is TRBD1 (5 bases). CDR1 LGHNA and CDR2 YSLEER come from the germline V gene. Trimming left V 0 bases short and J 1 base short, with 15 bases between. The CDR3 has 17 residues. The CDR3 spells CASSQDQGLVSNTEAFF. Here the CDR3 DNA reads TGCGCCAGCAGCCAAGATCAGGGATTGGTTTCGAACACTGAAGCTTTCTTT.

This clonotype was seen at least ten times. This chain joins TRBV20-1 and TRBJ1-1; weak D call: TRBD1 (6 bases). The CDR3 runs to 14 residues. Germline CDR1 DFQATT, CDR2 SNEGSKA (reference sequence). The ends were cut back, 3 bases at V and 1 base at J, with 12 bases in the middle. For the CDR3, the DNA is TGCAGTGCTAGGGCGGGACATTCGAACACTGAAGCTTTCTTT. This codes for CSARAGHSNTEAFF.

This clonotype was detected many times. The chain carries TRBV18 and TRBJ2-7; 8 bases align to TRBD1. The CDR3 runs 14 residues. Trimming at V came to 3 bases and at J to 5 bases, leaving 6 bases not matched to a gene. Germline V gives CDR1 KGHSH, CDR2 LQKENI. CDR3 loop: CASSPGLQGDEQYF. The CDR3 DNA reads as TGTGCCAGCTCACCGGGGTTACAGGGGGACGAGCAGTACTTC.

This clonotype has ten or more counts. CDR3 sequence (DNA): TGCGCCAGCAGCCAAGTCGACGGGGCTTTAATCAATGAGCAGTTCTTC. Protein product: CASSQVDGALINEQFF. The genes are TRBV4-3 and TRBJ2-1; D may be TRBD1 or TRBD2 (5 bases each). Germline assignment: CDR1 LGHNA and CDR2 YSLEER. The CDR3 has 16 residues. The V and J ends lost 1 base and 6 bases respectively, with 16 bases between them.

This clonotype was recorded at least ten times. The rearrangement uses TRBV29-1 and TRBJ2-5; the D gene is possibly TRBD2 (6 bases). V lost 6 bases to trimming and J lost 4 bases, with 15 bases between them. Germline CDR1 is SQVTM and CDR2 is ANQGSEA. The CDR3 totals 13 residues. CDR3 in amino acids: CSVRGGGAETQYF. The CDR3 DNA follows: TGCAGCGTGAGGGGCGGAGGGGCAGAGACCCAGTACTTC.

This clonotype was seen ten or more times. This chain connects TRBV10-3 to TRBJ1-2, with TRBD1 as a possible D gene (5 bases). The V end lost 6 bases, the J end lost 3 bases, and 11 bases lay between the germline ends. Germline CDR1 and CDR2: ENHRY and SYGVKD. The CDR3 consists of 13 residues. The CDR3 here is CAIRGQEHYGYTF. The CDR3 DNA follows: TGTGCCATCAGGGGGCAAGAACACTATGGCTACACCTTC.

Of note for this clonotype: Possible read error: a much larger clone is one base away. The V call is TRBV7-8, the J call TRBJ1-5, with TRBD1 identical over 8 bases. CDR3 length equals 17 residues. Looked up from germline, CDR1 is SGHVS and CDR2 is FQNEAQ. J lost 5 bases, V lost 5 bases, and 14 bases had no gene match. The CDR3 here is CASSPQGARTGDQPQHF. The CDR3 coding sequence is TGTGCCAGCAGCCCCCAGGGGGCGCGAACCGGCGATCAGCCCCAGCATTTT. Supplemented by reference TRBV7-8 and TRBJ1-5, the full variable domain reads GAGVSQSPRYKVAKRGQDVALRCDPISGHVSLFWYQQALGQGPEFLTYFQNEAQLDKSGLPSDRFFAERPEGSVSTLKIQRTQQEDSAVYLCASSPQGARTGDQPQHFGDGTRLSIL.

This clonotype came up many times. The V and J genes are TRBV9 and TRBJ2-7; perhaps TRBD2 as D (6 bases). Between the trimmed V and J ends, which lost 0 bases and 4 bases, there was a span of 14 bases. The CDR3 totals 15 residues. Looked up from germline, CDR1 is SGDLS and CDR2 is YYNGEE. The CDR3 nucleotides are TGTGCCAGCAGCGTAGGTGGAGGGAGCGGGTACGAGCAGTACTTC. This translates into CASSVGGGSGYEQYF.

This clonotype was seen at least ten times. The genes are TRBV5-1 and TRBJ2-7, with 8 bases lining up with TRBD1. Unmatched junction bases numbered 6, after V lost 2 bases and J lost 2 bases. This CDR3 is built from 15 residues. Germline CDR1 is SGHRS and CDR2 is YFSETQ. CDR3 amino acids: CASSFGQGYTYEQYF. CDR3 coding DNA: TGCGCCAGCAGCTTTGGACAGGGATACACCTACGAGCAGTACTTC.

In its sample, this clonotype was seen many times. The chain joins TRBV21-1 to TRBJ1-1; the table's TRBD1 call for D was not verified on the DNA. TRBV21-1 constitutes a pseudogene. CDR3 size: 13 residues. The CDR3 nucleotides read TGTGCCACCCCTCGGTGGCAAGGCACTGAAGCTTTCTTT. This sequence encodes CATPRWQGTEAFF.

The chain carries TRBV29-1 and TRBJ1-2; perhaps TRBD1 as D (5 bases). This CDR3 is built from 11 residues. Deletions cut 4 bases from V and 6 bases from J, with 9 bases between. Per germline, CDR1 SQVTM and CDR2 ANQGSEA. The CDR3 sequence: CSVGDLHGYTF. CDR3 coding DNA: TGCAGCGTTGGGGACTTACATGGCTACACCTTC.

This clonotype was seen ten or more times. The DNA for the CDR3 is TGTGCCAGCAGCCTACGTAGCGGGGCAGCCTACGAGCAGTACTTC. It translates to CASSLRSGAAYEQYF. The chain combines TRBV7-2 with TRBJ2-7, with TRBD2 matching over 8 bases. Germline V gives CDR1 SGHTA, CDR2 FQGNSA. The CDR3 length is 15 residues. Losses at the gene ends were 5 bases for V and 2 bases for J; bases not matched to a gene: 8. The whole variable domain, remainder taken from reference TRBV7-2 and TRBJ2-7, is GAGVSQSPSNKVTEKGKDVELRCDPISGHTALYWYRQSLGQGLEFLIYFQGNSAPDKSGLPSDRFSAERTGGSVSTLTIQRTQQEDSAVYLCASSLRSGAAYEQYFGPGTRLTVT.

The sample holds many counts of this clonotype. The V call is TRBV5-1, the J call TRBJ2-1, with TRBD2 matching over 12 bases. The V segment lost 9 bases and the J segment 5 bases; nucleotides outside the gene matches: 3. The V gene's germline CDR1 is SGHRS and CDR2 YFSETQ. This CDR3 spans 13 amino acids. The CDR3 is CATGLAGHNEQFF. In DNA, the CDR3 is TGCGCCACCGGACTAGCGGGGCACAATGAGCAGTTCTTC.

The table lists this clonotype with a few counts. The chain has TRBV4-2 and TRBJ1-6; 8 bases fit TRBD1. The V and J ends lost 3 bases and 10 bases, in that order; junction bases with no gene match: 8. The CDR3 covers 15 residues. CDR1 LGHNA and CDR2 YNFKEQ come from the germline V gene. CDR3 DNA sequence: TGTGCCAGCAGCCAGCCGATGACAGGGGACTCACCCCTCCACTTT. This sequence encodes CASSQPMTGDSPLHF.

This clonotype was seen many times. The genes are TRBV7-2 and TRBJ2-7, with D possibly being TRBD1 (5 bases). V was trimmed by 2 bases and J by 8 bases, leaving 10 bases between them. Germline V gene lookup returns CDR1 SGHTA and CDR2 FQGNSA. The CDR3 covers 12 residues. CDR3 in amino acids: CASSLQGIKQYF. In DNA form, the CDR3 reads TGTGCCAGCAGCTTACAGGGAATAAAGCAGTACTTC.

This clonotype was recorded at least ten times. The genes are TRBV28 and TRBJ1-2, with unresolved D. The germline CDR1 and CDR2 sequences are MDHEN and SYDVKM. V lost 3 bases to trimming and J lost 4 bases, with 9 bases between them. CDR3 length: 13 amino acids. CDR3 residues: CASSFADFYGYTF. The CDR3 DNA sequence: TGTGCCAGCAGTTTTGCGGACTTCTATGGCTACACCTTC.